These 3 T cell receptor beta chains share one sample of origin, sequenced in a study of monozygotic twins with inflammatory bowel disease. TCRdb reprocessed the 5' RACE reads and keeps a single row for each CDR3 protein, giving no DNA. The specimen's table records some 450,000 distinct CDR3 sequences. Sample: blood. The receptors come from a human donor with ulcerative colitis or Crohn's disease, or a healthy co-twin of an affected twin (not recorded which).

The chain employs TRBV10-3 and TRBJ2-4; the D gene TCRdb calls, TRBD2, cannot be checked with no DNA. Per the germline V gene, CDR1 is ENHRY and CDR2 is SYGVKD. The CDR3 sequence is 17 residues long. This chain's CDR3 is CAISPRDRGKAKNIQYF.

The V call is TRBV30, the J call TRBJ2-7; TCRdb selects TRBD1, and the lack of DNA leaves this call unchecked. Germline-derived CDR1 and CDR2 are GTSNPN and SVGIG (reference sequence). CDR3 length equals 12 residues. CDR3 sequence reads: CAWSVGAYEQYF.

The chain recombines TRBV4-1 with TRBJ2-3. The CDR3 spans 15 residues. Germline V gene lookup returns CDR1 MGHRA and CDR2 YSYEKL. CDR3 loop: CASSQDGLSTDTQYF.